This T cell receptor beta chain comes out of a study of CD8 T cells in Susac syndrome. Germline V gene data show CDR1 as GTSNPN and CDR2 as SVGIG (reference sequence). This CDR3 region has 15 residues. Trimming shortened V by 0 bases and J by 4 bases, and 15 bases separated the two germline ends. An input of about 0.5 to 1 ug of RNA was subjected to reverse transcription using random hexamers. TCRdb used MiXCR to reprocess the immunoSEQ multiplex PCR reads, holding one entry per CDR3 protein. The sample shows under 150,000 distinct CDR3 sequences, approximately 95% of them seen only once. Sequenced input: CD4+ T cells from PBMCs. The clonotype comes from a human donor with Susac syndrome. The rearrangement links TRBV30 to TRBJ1-1; tentatively, D is TRBD1 (5 bases). CDR3 loop: CAWSVLAGLGTEAFF. The CDR3 nucleotides are TGTGCCTGGAGTGTACTGGCGGGGCTCGGCACTGAAGCTTTCTTT.